This is a list of T cell receptor beta chains from one sample in a study of shared clonotypes between healthy human individuals. This table comes from immunoSEQ multiplex PCR, and its TCRdb copy is limited to in-frame clones, with some not included. The sample records 550,000 to 750,000 clones, roughly 96% being singletons. Sequencing used naive CD8+ T cells sorted from blood. These receptors all stem from a woman aged 25-40 years in good health. The CDR3 runs from the conserved cysteine through the conserved F or W. D genes are given only for firm matches. Clone size, where shown, is once, few, many, or a class for clones that have expanded.

CDR3 protein: CASSSGQGAANEQYF; CDR3 DNA: TGTGCCAGCAGCTCGGGACAGGGGGCCGCCAACGAGCAGTACTTC; clone size: NA; V gene: TRBV7-9; D gene: TRBD1; J gene: TRBJ2-7
CDR3 protein: CASCHGRGTGETQYF; CDR3 DNA: TGTGCCAGCTGCCACGGCAGGGGGACGGGGGAGACCCAGTACTTC; clone size: NA; V gene: TRBV7-9; D gene: TRBD1; J gene: TRBJ2-5
CDR3 protein: CASSQDRGDGTEAFF; CDR3 DNA: TGCGCCAGCAGCCAAGATAGGGGCGATGGCACTGAAGCTTTCTTT; clone size: NA; V gene: TRBV4-1; D gene: NA; J gene: TRBJ1-1
CDR3 protein: CSVAQNYGYTF; CDR3 DNA: TGCAGCGTTGCGCAGAACTATGGCTACACCTTC; clone size: few; V gene: TRBV29-1; D gene: NA; J gene: TRBJ1-2
CDR3 protein: CASSYSDREIDGYTF; CDR3 DNA: TGTGCCAGCAGTTACTCGGACAGGGAGATAGATGGCTACACCTTC; clone size: NA; V gene: TRBV6-5; D gene: TRBD1; J gene: TRBJ1-2
CDR3 protein: CASSPTGSGAEAFF; CDR3 DNA: TGTGCCAGCAGCCCGACAGGGAGTGGGGCTGAAGCTTTCTTT; clone size: NA; V gene: TRBV5-8; D gene: TRBD1; J gene: TRBJ1-1
CDR3 protein: CASWTSGLDEQYF; CDR3 DNA: TGTGCCAGTTGGACTAGCGGCCTGGACGAGCAGTACTTC; clone size: NA; V gene: TRBV6-6; D gene: TRBD2; J gene: TRBJ2-7
CDR3 protein: CASSVGVSNYGYTF; CDR3 DNA: TGTGCCAGCAGTGTGGGGGTATCTAACTATGGCTACACCTTC; clone size: NA; V gene: TRBV25-1; D gene: NA; J gene: TRBJ1-2
CDR3 protein: CASSLGRTYEQYF; CDR3 DNA: TGTGCCAGCAGCTTGGGTCGAACCTACGAGCAGTACTTC; clone size: NA; V gene: TRBV13; D gene: NA; J gene: TRBJ2-7
CDR3 protein: CASSSPTPPYEQYF; CDR3 DNA: TGTGCCAGCAGCTCGCCGACTCCTCCTTACGAGCAGTACTTC; clone size: NA; V gene: TRBV5-4; D gene: NA; J gene: TRBJ2-7
CDR3 protein: CASSESSLRGTNEKLFF; CDR3 DNA: TGTGCCAGCAGTGAGTCGAGCCTCAGGGGAACTAATGAAAAACTGTTTTTT; clone size: NA; V gene: TRBV6-1; D gene: NA; J gene: TRBJ1-4
CDR3 protein: CASSEELAFSTDTQYF; CDR3 DNA: TGCGCCAGCAGTGAGGAACTAGCGTTCAGCACAGATACGCAGTATTTT; clone size: NA; V gene: TRBV10-1; D gene: TRBD2; J gene: TRBJ2-3
CDR3 protein: CASRTGTDQETQYF; CDR3 DNA: TGTGCCAGCAGAACCGGGACAGATCAAGAGACCCAGTACTTC; clone size: NA; V gene: TRBV2; D gene: TRBD1; J gene: TRBJ2-5
CDR3 protein: CASSLGLTDTQYF; CDR3 DNA: TGTGCCAGCAGCCTGGGGCTGACAGATACGCAGTATTTT; clone size: once; V gene: TRBV13; D gene: NA; J gene: TRBJ2-3
CDR3 protein: CSVTGVDYGYTF; CDR3 DNA: TGCAGCGTGACAGGGGTTGACTATGGCTACACCTTC; clone size: once; V gene: TRBV29-1; D gene: TRBD1; J gene: TRBJ1-2
CDR3 protein: CASSKQGADYNERFF; CDR3 DNA: TGTGCCAGCAGCAAACAGGGGGCCGATTACAATGAGCGGTTCTTC; clone size: NA; V gene: TRBV7-9; D gene: TRBD1; J gene: TRBJ2-1
CDR3 protein: CASSGNTIYF; CDR3 DNA: TGTGCCAGCAGTGGAAACACCATATATTTT; clone size: NA; V gene: TRBV9; D gene: NA; J gene: TRBJ1-3
CDR3 protein: CASSQGTGGTGSTYEQYF; CDR3 DNA: TGCGCCAGCAGCCAAGGGACAGGGGGGACGGGGTCAACCTACGAGCAGTACTTC; clone size: NA; V gene: TRBV4-1; D gene: TRBD1; J gene: TRBJ2-7
CDR3 protein: CASSEWNQAAKNIQYF; CDR3 DNA: TGTGCCAGCAGTGAATGGAACCAGGCAGCCAAAAACATTCAGTACTTC; clone size: NA; V gene: TRBV6-1; D gene: NA; J gene: TRBJ2-4
CDR3 protein: CASSSHHRVGETQYF; CDR3 DNA: TGTGCCAGCAGTTCTCACCACAGGGTCGGGGAGACCCAGTACTTC; clone size: once; V gene: TRBV28; D gene: NA; J gene: TRBJ2-5
CDR3 protein: CASSQLSWGSPSLVEQYF; CDR3 DNA: TGTGCCAGCAGCCAACTAAGCTGGGGGTCTCCCTCCCTCGTCGAGCAGTACTTC; clone size: NA; V gene: TRBV14; D gene: NA; J gene: TRBJ2-7
CDR3 protein: CASSFRFRSLNEQYF; CDR3 DNA: TGTGCCAGCAGTTTCAGGTTCCGCAGTCTTAACGAGCAGTACTTC; clone size: NA; V gene: TRBV28; D gene: NA; J gene: TRBJ2-7
CDR3 protein: CSVQTGGYNEQFF; CDR3 DNA: TGCAGCGTACAGACAGGGGGCTACAATGAGCAGTTCTTC; clone size: NA; V gene: TRBV29-1; D gene: TRBD1; J gene: TRBJ2-1